Below, 2 T cell receptor beta chains from the same sample are listed, as sequenced in a study of T cell changes during pregnancy in multiple sclerosis. Clones were read by immunoSEQ multiplex PCR, and TCRdb kept only the in-frame ones, dropping some. The data hold around 57,000 clones, with 91% observed a single time. The material was peripheral blood, obtained after pregnancy. These TCRs come from a female donor in good health, enrolled as a control in a pregnancy study.

The chain carries TRBV5-6 and TRBJ2-7; D remains unclear. The length of the CDR3 is 11 residues. CDR1 and CDR2 (germline): SGHDT, YYEEEE. V was pared by 3 bases and J by 2 bases, with 3 bases between. The CDR3 loop reads CASSSTYEQYF. The CDR3 DNA sequence: TGTGCCAGCAGCTCCACCTACGAGCAGTACTTC.

The chain is built from TRBV5-6 and TRBJ1-1; D is ambiguous. This CDR3 spans 14 amino acids. Germline values: CDR1 SGHDT, CDR2 YYEEEE. Trimming took 0 bases from V and 4 from J, leaving 10 bases between them. The CDR3 sequence: CASSLASGVTEAFF. The CDR3 DNA reads TGTGCCAGCAGCTTGGCCTCCGGGGTCACTGAAGCTTTCTTT.